This T cell receptor (beta chain) comes out of a study of CD8+ T cells in alopecia areata. Findings and limits, study-wide: Lesional scalp, especially alopecia totalis/universalis, showed higher clonality than normal scalp. The study also sequences resident alphabeta T cells of normal skin in scalp samples.

After isolation, RNA underwent reverse transcription to generate cDNA as the sequencing template. TCRdb keeps only in-frame clones here, not all; method: immunoSEQ multiplex PCR. The table shows some 110,000 clones, with about 60% occurring only once. Germline CDR1 MGHRA, CDR2 YSYEKL. The CDR3 runs to 16 residues. V lost 4 bases and J lost 5, with 18 bases in between. For this clone: Its antigen is still unknown.

Sorted out of PBMCs were CD4+ T cells and CD8+ T cells. This TCR was sampled from a human donor in good health. Sequencing was performed on CD4+ T cells sorted from blood. The chain has TRBV4-1 and TRBJ2-1; D is tentatively TRBD1 or TRBD2 (5 bases each). The CDR3 sequence is CASSRIEPGRNNEQFF. CDR3 nucleotides: TGCGCCAGCAGCCGAATAGAGCCGGGACGGAACAATGAGCAGTTCTTC.